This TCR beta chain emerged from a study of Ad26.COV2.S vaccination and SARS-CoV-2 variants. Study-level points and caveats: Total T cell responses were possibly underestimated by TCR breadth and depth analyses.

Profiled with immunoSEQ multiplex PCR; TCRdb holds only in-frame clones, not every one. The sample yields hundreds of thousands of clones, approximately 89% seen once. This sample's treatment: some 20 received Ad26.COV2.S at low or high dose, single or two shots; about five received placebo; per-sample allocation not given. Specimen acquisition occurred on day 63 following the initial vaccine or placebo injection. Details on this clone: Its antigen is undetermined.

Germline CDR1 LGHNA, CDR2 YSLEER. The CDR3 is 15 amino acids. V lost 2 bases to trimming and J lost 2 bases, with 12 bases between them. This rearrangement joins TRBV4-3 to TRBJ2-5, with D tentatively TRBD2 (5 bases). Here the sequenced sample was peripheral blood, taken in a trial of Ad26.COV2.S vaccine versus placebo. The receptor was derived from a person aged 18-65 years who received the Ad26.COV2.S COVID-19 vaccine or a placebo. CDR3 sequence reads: CASSQWGTGQETQYF. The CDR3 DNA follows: TGCGCCAGCAGCCAATGGGGAACGGGGCAAGAGACCCAGTACTTC.